One sample yielded the 4 T cell receptor beta chains listed below, sequenced in a study of shared clonotypes between healthy human individuals. This table comes from immunoSEQ multiplex PCR, and its TCRdb copy is limited to in-frame clones, with some not included. Of 550,000 to 600,000 clones in the sample, roughly four fifths were seen once. Sequences were obtained from PBMCs. Source of these receptors: a woman aged 40 to 49 in good health. Some clones in this sample may be carry-over from other donors' samples.

J is TRBJ1-4 and V is TRBV5-1; the D gene is possibly TRBD1 (5 bases). The V gene lost 0 bases and the J gene lost 8 bases, with 14 bases spanning the gap. Looked up from germline, CDR1 is SGHRS and CDR2 is YFSETQ. This CDR3 has 15 amino acids. The CDR3 nucleotides are TGCGCCAGCAGCTTGGAGTCAGGGTGGGCCGAAAAACTGTTTTTT. It is translated as CASSLESGWAEKLFF.

V and J are TRBV28 and TRBJ1-5; no reliable D call. Germline CDR1 MDHEN, CDR2 SYDVKM. The CDR3 contains 12 residues. Trimming left V 8 bases short and J 7 bases short, with 12 bases between. CDR3 sequence: CASQELEQPQHF. The DNA of the CDR3 is TGTGCCAGCCAGGAGTTAGAACAGCCCCAGCATTTT.

The V call is TRBV6-1, the J call TRBJ1-5, with 11 bases lining up with TRBD1. There are 15 residues in the CDR3. The junction had 6 bases not matched to a gene; V was cut back by 6 bases and J by 5 bases. Germline-derived CDR1 and CDR2 are MNHNS and SASEGT. The CDR3 region is CASRQRGQGDQPQHF. The CDR3 DNA reads TGTGCCAGCAGGCAGCGGGGACAGGGGGATCAGCCCCAGCATTTT.

This chain joins TRBV19 and TRBJ2-3; unclear D gene. V shed 2 bases and J shed 0 bases, with 9 bases lying between them. The germline V gene has CDR1 LNHDA and CDR2 SQIVND (reference sequence). This CDR3 region has 15 residues. The CDR3 DNA follows: TGTGCCAGTAGTATAATTGGTACTAGCACAGATACGCAGTATTTT. It codes for CASSIIGTSTDTQYF.